This TCR beta chain was identified during a study of T cells after yellow fever vaccination. Findings and caveats of the study: Abundant clonotypes from the bulk population could get into FACS-sorted repertoires as contaminants. CD4 and CD8 compartments shared a small share of clonotypes.

MiXCR was run by TCRdb on the 5' RACE reads, yielding one entry per CDR3 protein. Among a few hundred thousand distinct CDR3 sequences listed, 10% to 15% were seen once. This clonotype was found a few times. Antigen specificity is unknown. The germline V gene encodes CDR1 SEHNR and CDR2 FQNEAQ (reference sequence). The CDR3 spans 15 residues. After removal of 5 bases from V and 3 bases from J, the junction contained 8 bases not matched to a gene. Here the sequenced sample was CD4+ T cells sorted from PBMCs, taken 45 days after the yellow fever booster vaccination. V is TRBV7-9 and J is TRBJ2-7, with TRBD2 identical over 9 bases. The TCR sequence derives from a man younger than 40 who received the YFV17D yellow fever vaccine. The CDR3 here is CASSPWSSGNYEQYF. Written as DNA, the CDR3 is TGTGCCAGCAGCCCGTGGTCTAGCGGGAACTACGAGCAGTACTTC.